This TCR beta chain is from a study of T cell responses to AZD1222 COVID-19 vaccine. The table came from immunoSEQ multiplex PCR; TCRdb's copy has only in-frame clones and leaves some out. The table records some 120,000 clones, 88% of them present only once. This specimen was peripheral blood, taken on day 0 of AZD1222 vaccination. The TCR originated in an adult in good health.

The CDR3, as DNA: TGTGCCAGCAGCGCACTAGCGGGGGGCTCCTACAATGAGCAGTTCTTC. Its translation: CASSALAGGSYNEQFF. The chain is built from TRBV9 and TRBJ2-1; 12 nucleotides agree with TRBD2. Per the germline V gene, CDR1 is SGDLS and CDR2 is YYNGEE. V was clipped by 3 bases and J by 0 bases; unmatched bases: 1. CDR3 size: 16 residues.